This T cell receptor (beta chain) was found in a study of cytomegalovirus exposure and HLA in healthy donors. Across the study: An earlier analysis found fewer than 120 million unique TCR beta sequences from approximately 190 million T cells. General study findings and limits: It was approximately 160 TCR beta chains that were listed as cytomegalovirus-associated.

For this clone: Its antigen is as yet unknown.

Unrecorded immune exposures were likely, despite nominal health at sampling. Looked up from germline, CDR1 is MRHNA and CDR2 is SNTAGT. The CDR3 has 15 amino acids. V lost 4 bases and J 1 base, leaving 13 bases between the germline ends. With 60 Vbeta and 13 Jbeta primers, the PCR was carried out. Data came from immunoSEQ multiplex PCR; TCRdb stores just in-frame clones and leaves some out. The repertoire holds some 90,000 clones, with under 70% as singletons. This sequence originates from a man in his fifties or sixties in good health and CMV-seronegative. The chain combines TRBV6-4 with TRBJ1-1; D gene uncertain. Sequenced sample: PBMCs. In DNA form, the CDR3 reads TGTGCCAGCAGTGGGGGAGCTCGGGGGAACACTGAAGCTTTCTTT. Translation gives CASSGGARGNTEAFF.